The 23 T cell receptor beta chains given below trace back to one sample, sequenced in a study of blood T cell repertoires in COVID-19. Only in-frame clones appear in the TCRdb table, and some are missing; sequencing was by immunoSEQ multiplex PCR. The sample records 380,000 or so clones, roughly 90% being singletons. The sample was PBMCs or T cells enriched from blood (not recorded which). These receptors originate from a woman between 25 and 40 years old with acute COVID-19.

The chain employs TRBV24-1 and TRBJ1-4, with 9 positions matching TRBD1. Per the germline V gene, CDR1 is KGHDR and CDR2 is SFDVKD. This CDR3 contains 15 residues. Trimming removed 10 bases from V and 8 bases from J; junction bases left unmatched: 13. This CDR3 reads CATSTGGSPGEKLFF. The CDR3 bases are TGTGCCACAAGTACAGGGGGCAGCCCGGGGGAAAAACTGTTTTTT.

The chain recombines TRBV6-5 with TRBJ2-7; 7 bases agree with TRBD1. V shed 8 bases, J shed 2 bases, and the junction held 9 bases outside the gene matches. Germline assignment: CDR1 MNHEY and CDR2 SVGAGI. The CDR3 loop spans 14 amino acids. For the CDR3, the DNA is TGTGCCAGCTCGACAGGGCGGAGTACCTACGAGCAGTACTTC. Protein: CASSTGRSTYEQYF.

The sample holds one count of this clone. This chain joins TRBV5-1 and TRBJ1-2; no reliable D call. The V and J ends lost 3 bases and 3 bases respectively, with 15 bases between them. This CDR3 contains 15 residues. CDR1 and CDR2 (germline): SGHRS, YFSETQ. CDR3 in amino acids: CASSSGISQYYGYTF. For the CDR3, the DNA is TGCGCCAGCAGCTCGGGGATTAGTCAGTACTATGGCTACACCTTC.

The chain uses TRBV5-1 and TRBJ2-7; 12 positions match TRBD2. Germline V gives CDR1 SGHRS, CDR2 YFSETQ. Trimming at V came to 0 bases and at J to 6 bases, leaving 10 bases not matched to a gene. The CDR3 is made up of 17 amino acids. The DNA for the CDR3 is TGCGCCAGCAGCTTGGGGCCTAGCGGGGGGGCCGCGGGCGAGCAGTACTTC. Translated, it gives CASSLGPSGGAAGEQYF.

The gene calls are TRBV18 and TRBJ2-7; possible D gene TRBD2, 7 bases. The V gene's germline CDR1 is KGHSH and CDR2 LQKENI. V lost 4 bases and J 5 bases, leaving 15 bases between the germline ends. The CDR3 length is 14 residues. The CDR3 bases are TGTGCCAGCTCACAGATTGGGGGGGACAACGAGCAGTACTTC. Encoded protein: CASSQIGGDNEQYF.

The V and J genes are TRBV3-1 (or the pseudogene TRBV3-2) and TRBJ2-7; D possibly corresponds to TRBD1 (6 bases). This CDR3 region has 14 residues. The V end was cut by 0 bases, the J end by 3 bases, with 9 bases between. The germline V gene encodes CDR1 LGHDT and CDR2 YNNKEL (reference sequence). This CDR3 reads CASSQDPDSYEQYF. The CDR3 DNA reads TGTGCCAGCAGCCAAGATCCGGACAGCTACGAGCAGTACTTC.

This chain links TRBV6-2 or TRBV6-3 with TRBJ2-6; D perhaps matches TRBD1 (6 bases). The CDR3 totals 15 residues. Trimming removed 4 bases from V and 4 bases from J, with 11 bases in between. Per the germline V gene, CDR1 is MNHEY and CDR2 is SVGEGT. The CDR3 bases are TGTGCCAGCAGTTCACAGGGTCCGGGGGCCAACGTCCTGACTTTC. This codes for CASSSQGPGANVLTF.

CDR3 region: CASIDRIYGYTF. CDR3 DNA sequence: TGTGCCAGCATCGACAGAATTTATGGCTACACCTTC. This chain links TRBV12-3 or TRBV12-4 with TRBJ1-2, with D possibly matching TRBD1 (5 bases). The CDR3 covers 12 residues. Trimming stripped 7 bases from V and 5 bases from J, with 11 bases between.

The rearrangement uses TRBV7-8 and TRBJ2-7; TRBD1 agrees at 8 bases. There are 15 residues in the CDR3. Germline V gene sequence: CDR1 SGHVS, CDR2 FQNEAQ. The V gene end was trimmed by 1 base and the J gene end by 3 bases; junction bases not matched to a gene: 5. The CDR3 loop is CASSLGSDRGYEQYF. The CDR3 DNA sequence: TGTGCCAGCAGCTTAGGGTCCGACAGGGGCTACGAGCAGTACTTC.

This chain connects TRBV30 to TRBJ2-3; tentative D call: TRBD2 (7 bases). This CDR3 is built from 15 residues. Per the germline V gene, CDR1 is GTSNPN and CDR2 is SVGIG (reference sequence). V was cut by 0 bases and J by 5 bases, with 15 bases left in between. CDR3 sequence (DNA): TGTGCCTGGAGTGTACGTGGGGGGGCCGAAGATACGCAGTATTTT. As protein: CAWSVRGGAEDTQYF.

V usage is TRBV5-6 and J usage is TRBJ2-7; TRBD1 agrees at 7 bases. CDR3 length: 12 residues. With 4 bases clipped from V and 7 bases from J, the junction kept 5 bases outside the gene matches. Germline V CDR1 and CDR2: SGHDT, YYEEEE. CDR3 DNA: TGTGCCAGCAGCCCGAGGACAGGTGAGCAGTACTTC. Translating it yields CASSPRTGEQYF.

The CDR3 region has the DNA TGCAGTGCTGCAAGGGGCGAGCAGTACTTC. Its translation is CSAARGEQYF. V gene TRBV20-1 combines with J gene TRBJ2-7; D is perhaps TRBD1 (5 bases). The CDR3 totals 10 residues. Looked up from germline, CDR1 is DFQATT and CDR2 is SNEGSKA (reference sequence). Trimming shortened V by 5 bases and J by 6 bases, and 8 bases separated the two germline ends.

The J gene is TRBJ2-3, the V gene TRBV9; D perhaps matches TRBD1 (5 bases). The CDR3 covers 15 residues. The germline V and J ends were trimmed by 2 bases and 3 bases, with 13 bases remaining between them. CDR1 SGDLS and CDR2 YYNGEE come from the germline V gene. The DNA for the CDR3 is TGTGCCAGCAGCGTTAGGGGTCTGCCGACAGATACGCAGTATTTT. This codes for CASSVRGLPTDTQYF. Supplemented by reference TRBV9 and TRBJ2-3, the full variable domain reads DSGVTQTPKHLITATGQRVTLRCSPRSGDLSVYWYQQSLDQGLQFLIQYYNGEERAKGNILERFSAQQFPDLHSELNLSSLELGDSALYFCASSVRGLPTDTQYFGPGTRLTVL.

The table lists this clone with a count of one. The gene calls are TRBV2 and TRBJ1-2; D ambiguous. The V gene lost 6 bases and the J gene lost 0 bases, with 11 bases spanning the gap. CDR1 is SNHLY and CDR2 is FYNNEI in the germline V gene. The CDR3 is 14 residues long. DNA for the CDR3: TGTGCCAGCAGGATTACCCTAGCTAACTATGGCTACACCTTC. Its protein product is CASRITLANYGYTF.

The chain has TRBV5-6 and TRBJ1-2; 8 bases agree with TRBD1. CDR3 length: 14 residues. Germline CDR1 is SGHDT and CDR2 is YYEEEE. The V segment lost 6 bases and the J segment 4 bases; nucleotides outside the gene matches: 8. The CDR3 nucleotides read TGTGCCAGCAACCTCTATGACAGGGGCTATGGCTACACCTTC. Amino acids: CASNLYDRGYGYTF. The full variable domain, with the rest looked up from reference TRBV5-6 and TRBJ1-2, is DAGVTQSPTHLIKTRGQQVTLRCSPKSGHDTVSWYQQALGQGPQFIFQYYEEEERQRGNFPDRFSGHQFPNYSSELNVNALLLGDSALYLCASNLYDRGYGYTFGSGTRLTVV.

The chain is built from TRBV19 and TRBJ1-4; D gene unclear. V gave up 8 bases and J gave up 8 bases, with 9 bases separating them. The CDR3 is made up of 11 amino acids. Germline CDR1 LNHDA, CDR2 SQIVND (reference sequence). Here the CDR3 DNA reads TGTGCCAGTGTAAGAGGGGAAAAACTGTTTTTT. It codes for CASVRGEKLFF.

This chain joins TRBV19 and TRBJ1-4, with a weak D call TRBD1 (5 bases). V was pared by 6 bases and J by 8 bases, with 10 bases between. Germline lookup yields CDR1 LNHDA and CDR2 SQIVND (reference sequence). This CDR3 is built from 12 residues. CDR3 sequence: CASRGRQEKLFF. Here the CDR3 DNA reads TGTGCCAGTAGGGGAAGACAGGAAAAACTGTTTTTT.

This chain joins TRBV7-3 and TRBJ2-3; 9 bases fit TRBD2. Per the germline V gene, CDR1 is SGHTA and CDR2 is FQGTGA. Trimming at V came to 3 bases and at J to 4 bases, leaving 2 bases not matched to a gene. The CDR3 is 14 residues long. The CDR3 nucleotides are TGTGCCAGCAGCTTGCGGGGGGGATCAGATACGCAGTATTTT. Amino acid sequence: CASSLRGGSDTQYF.

This chain links TRBV10-3 with TRBJ1-4, with D perhaps matching TRBD1 (5 bases). Trimming removed 0 bases from V and 8 bases from J, with 10 bases in between. This CDR3 comprises 14 residues. CDR1 is ENHRY, CDR2 SYGVKD, per germline. CDR3 coding DNA: TGTGCCATCAGTGAGTCAAGGGGAGGGGAAAAACTGTTTTTT. Its translation: CAISESRGGEKLFF.

The V gene is TRBV14, the J gene TRBJ1-1, with D unresolved. In germline, CDR1 is SGHDN, CDR2 FVKESK. The CDR3 consists of 13 residues. Trimming took 7 bases from V and 0 from J, leaving 9 bases between them. CDR3: CASNVEMNTEAFF. The CDR3 nucleotides read TGTGCCAGCAACGTCGAGATGAACACTGAAGCTTTCTTT.

This sequence joins TRBV6-1 and TRBJ2-2; TRBD2 might be the D (5 bases). The V end was cut by 1 base, the J end by 4 bases, with 10 bases between. The CDR3 runs 15 residues. Germline lookup yields CDR1 MNHNS and CDR2 SASEGT. The CDR3 region is CASSEVGVLTGELFF. As DNA, the CDR3 is TGTGCCAGCAGTGAAGTGGGAGTCCTCACCGGGGAGCTGTTTTTT.

V gene TRBV5-1 combines with J gene TRBJ2-2, with D maybe TRBD2 (5 bases). CDR3 length: 16 amino acids. The V and J ends lost 4 bases and 4 bases respectively, with 17 bases between them. Germline V gene sequence: CDR1 SGHRS, CDR2 YFSETQ. In DNA form, the CDR3 reads TGCGCCAGCAGCGTGTCGGGATCCCTCAGCACCGGGGAGCTGTTTTTT. As protein: CASSVSGSLSTGELFF. Full variable domain (rest looked up from reference TRBV5-1 and TRBJ2-2): KAGVTQTPRYLIKTRGQQVTLSCSPISGHRSVSWYQQTPGQGLQFLFEYFSETQRNKGNFPGRFSGRQFSNSRSEMNVSTLELGDSALYLCASSVSGSLSTGELFFGEGSRLTVL.

The chain recombines TRBV5-1 with TRBJ2-1; the match to TRBD1 covers 9 bases. Germline assignment: CDR1 SGHRS and CDR2 YFSETQ. The length of the CDR3 is 17 residues. V was pared by 0 bases and J by 0 bases, with 4 bases of the junction left unmatched. The CDR3: CASSLAGQGSSYNEQFF. CDR3 bases: TGCGCCAGCAGCTTGGCGGGACAGGGAAGCTCCTACAATGAGCAGTTCTTC.